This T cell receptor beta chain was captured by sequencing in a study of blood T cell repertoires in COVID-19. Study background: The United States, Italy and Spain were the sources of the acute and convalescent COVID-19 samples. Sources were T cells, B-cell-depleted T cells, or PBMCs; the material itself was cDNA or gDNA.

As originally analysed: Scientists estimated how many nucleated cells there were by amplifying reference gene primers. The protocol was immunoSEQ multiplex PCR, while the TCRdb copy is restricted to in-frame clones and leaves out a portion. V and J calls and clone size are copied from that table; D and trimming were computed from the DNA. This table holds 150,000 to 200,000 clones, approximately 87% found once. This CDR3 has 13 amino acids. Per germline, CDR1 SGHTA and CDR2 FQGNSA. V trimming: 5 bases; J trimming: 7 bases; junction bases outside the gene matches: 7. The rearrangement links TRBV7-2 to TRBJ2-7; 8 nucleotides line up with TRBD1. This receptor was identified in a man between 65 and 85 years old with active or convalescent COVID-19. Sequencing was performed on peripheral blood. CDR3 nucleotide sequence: TGTGCCAGCAGCCAAGACAGGGGACGGGAGCAGTACTTC. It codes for CASSQDRGREQYF.